Shown below are 31 T cell receptor beta chains from a single sample sequenced in a study of blood T cell repertoires in COVID-19. Clones were sequenced by immunoSEQ multiplex PCR, and TCRdb holds only the in-frame ones, with some missing. The repertoire consists of roughly 120,000 clones, with about 83% occurring once and the leading ten covering 5.5% to 7%. The sequencing sample was made of peripheral blood. The receptors here all came from a man aged 65 to 79 with acute or convalescent COVID-19.

The rearrangement links TRBV5-1 to TRBJ2-5; maybe TRBD2 (5 bases). Germline values: CDR1 SGHRS, CDR2 YFSETQ. The CDR3 contains 14 residues. The ends were cut back, 1 base at V and 1 base at J, with 8 bases in the middle. The DNA for the CDR3 is TGCGCCAGCAGCTTGACTAGTTCCCAAGAGACCCAGTACTTC. Amino acids: CASSLTSSQETQYF.

The sample holds a few counts of this clone. The gene calls are TRBV27 and TRBJ2-2; D call uncertain. V lost 2 bases and J 5 bases, leaving 6 bases between the germline ends. This CDR3 is built from 13 residues. Germline lookup yields CDR1 MNHEY and CDR2 SMNVEV (reference sequence). For the CDR3, the DNA is TGTGCCAGCAGTTTAACGGAGACCGGGGAGCTGTTTTTT. Amino acid sequence: CASSLTETGELFF.

The gene calls are TRBV5-1 and TRBJ2-3, with 12 bases matching TRBD2. V lost 0 bases and J lost 5; bases outside the gene matches: 4. The CDR3 contains 16 residues. Per germline, CDR1 SGHRS and CDR2 YFSETQ. CDR3: CASSLGLAGVIDTQYF. For the CDR3, the DNA is TGCGCCAGCAGCTTGGGACTAGCGGGAGTCATAGATACGCAGTATTTT.

This clone showed up just a few times. The genes are TRBV27 and TRBJ2-1; TRBD2 agrees at 8 bases. The junction had 4 bases not matched to a gene; V was cut back by 8 bases and J by 4 bases. The germline gives CDR1 MNHEY, CDR2 SMNVEV (reference sequence). CDR3 size: 13 residues. The CDR3 region has the DNA TGTGCCAGCCGGGCTAGCGGGTACAATGAGCAGTTCTTC. Residues: CASRASGYNEQFF.

The chain is built from TRBV5-6 and TRBJ2-7; D is uncertain. CDR3 length: 14 residues. Trimming cost V 4 bases and J 2 bases, with 13 bases left between them. The germline CDR1 and CDR2 sequences are SGHDT and YYEEEE. CDR3 sequence (DNA): TGTGCCAGCAGCCCGACTTTACCTACCTACGAGCAGTACTTC. It encodes CASSPTLPTYEQYF.

In its sample, this clone was seen a few times. CDR3 protein: CASSLQGGGNQPQHF. The CDR3 DNA reads as TGCGCCAGCAGCTTGCAGGGTGGTGGCAATCAGCCCCAGCATTTT. The chain joins TRBV5-1 to TRBJ1-5; D might be TRBD1 (5 bases). The CDR3 is 15 amino acids. Per germline, CDR1 SGHRS and CDR2 YFSETQ. V gave up 1 base and J gave up 2 bases, with 10 bases separating them.

The chain employs TRBV28 and TRBJ1-5; no clear D. Trimming removed 9 bases at V and 4 bases at J, with 13 bases between. CDR1 and CDR2 from the germline V gene are MDHEN and SYDVKM. This CDR3 has 13 amino acids. CDR3 protein: CASQTFLNQPQHF. Written as DNA, the CDR3 is TGTGCCAGTCAGACATTTTTAAATCAGCCCCAGCATTTT.

V gene TRBV28 combines with J gene TRBJ1-2; 9 bases agree with TRBD1. Unmatched junction bases numbered 6, after V lost 2 bases and J lost 5 bases. Looked up from germline, CDR1 is MDHEN and CDR2 is SYDVKM. This CDR3 contains 15 residues. This CDR3 is CASSLSGTGTYGYTF. DNA for the CDR3: TGTGCCAGCAGTTTAAGCGGGACAGGGACTTATGGCTACACCTTC.

The chain joins TRBV24-1 to TRBJ2-7, with a tentative D call TRBD1 (5 bases). V lost 9 bases and J 6 bases, leaving 11 bases between the germline ends. CDR3 length: 11 amino acids. Per germline, CDR1 KGHDR and CDR2 SFDVKD. In nucleotides, the CDR3 is TGTGCCACCGGCCAGGGTCTCGAGCAGTACTTC. Translated, it gives CATGQGLEQYF.

CDR3 DNA sequence: TGTGCCAGCAGAGGGGGCGCTGGAAACACCATATATTTT. Its protein product is CASRGGAGNTIYF. The V call is TRBV6-5, the J call TRBJ1-3; 7 bases align to TRBD1. Germline loops: CDR1 MNHEY, CDR2 SVGAGI. The CDR3 runs 13 residues. Unmatched junction bases numbered 1, after V lost 6 bases and J lost 2 bases.

This clone is a singleton in its sample. The chain carries TRBV6-5 and TRBJ2-7, with 10 bases lining up with TRBD1. The junction had 4 bases not matched to a gene; V was cut back by 6 bases and J by 5 bases. Germline lookup yields CDR1 MNHEY and CDR2 SVGAGI. This CDR3 comprises 13 residues. The CDR3: CASSGTGAHEQYF. The CDR3 DNA is TGTGCCAGCAGCGGGACAGGGGCCCACGAGCAGTACTTC.

This clone was counted a single time. The chain links TRBV20-1 to TRBJ2-5; 7 bases align to TRBD1. V was pared by 3 bases and J by 5 bases, with 0 bases of the junction left unmatched. This CDR3 comprises 11 residues. CDR1 DFQATT and CDR2 SNEGSKA come from the germline V gene (reference sequence). The CDR3 spells CSARGQETQYF. Here the CDR3 DNA reads TGCAGTGCTAGGGGACAGGAGACCCAGTACTTC.

The V gene is TRBV5-8, the J gene TRBJ2-2; no firm D call. V was cut by 0 bases and J by 6 bases, with 6 bases left in between. The CDR3 extends over 13 amino acids. Germline lookup yields CDR1 SGHTS and CDR2 YDEGEE. CDR3: CASSLVGSGELFF. In nucleotides, the CDR3 is TGTGCCAGCAGCTTGGTCGGGTCCGGGGAGCTGTTTTTT.

This clone was picked up one time. The V gene is TRBV20-1, the J gene TRBJ2-1; D ambiguous. The CDR3 is 13 residues long. V was shortened by 3 bases and J by 2 bases, with 8 bases between the two germline ends. Germline CDR1 and CDR2: DFQATT and SNEGSKA (reference sequence). The CDR3 DNA is TGCAGTGCTAGTACAGATCCCTACAATGAGCAGTTCTTC. Its protein is CSASTDPYNEQFF.

The chain has TRBV29-1 and TRBJ1-4; 9 bases are shared with TRBD1. J lost 6 bases, V lost 1 base, and 0 bases had no gene match. Germline V gene data show CDR1 as SQVTM and CDR2 as ANQGSEA. CDR3 length: 13 amino acids. The CDR3 reads CSVEGTGDEKLFF. Here the CDR3 DNA reads TGCAGCGTTGAAGGGACAGGGGATGAAAAACTGTTTTTT.

The V call is TRBV12-3 or TRBV12-4, the J call TRBJ1-4, with 9 bases that match TRBD1. This CDR3 has 12 amino acids. With V trimmed by 5 bases and J by 15 bases, 7 bases remained unmatched. The CDR3 nucleotides read TGTGCCAGCAGTCCAGAAGACAGGGGGATGTTTTTT. Encoded protein: CASSPEDRGMFF.

This chain joins TRBV28 and TRBJ2-2; the D gene is possibly TRBD2 (6 bases). The germline gives CDR1 MDHEN, CDR2 SYDVKM. The CDR3 length is 17 residues. The ends were cut back, 5 bases at V and 4 bases at J, with 20 bases in the middle. Written as DNA, the CDR3 is TGTGCCAGCAGTATTCTAGTCCAGGGAGGTAGCACCGGGGAGCTGTTTTTT. Translation gives CASSILVQGGSTGELFF.

This clone has more than one count but fewer than ten. The chain uses TRBV29-1 and TRBJ1-1; D is perhaps TRBD1 (5 bases). The germline V gene has CDR1 SQVTM and CDR2 ANQGSEA. V was shortened by 8 bases and J by 1 base, with 17 bases between the two germline ends. This CDR3 is 14 amino acids long. The CDR3 DNA follows: TGCAGCACCTCTGGAGACAGTAAGAACACTGAAGCTTTCTTT. This codes for CSTSGDSKNTEAFF.

The V call is TRBV19, the J call TRBJ1-1; no definite D call. Trimming shortened V by 1 base and J by 4 bases, and 13 bases separated the two germline ends. The CDR3 is 15 residues long. Looked up from germline, CDR1 is LNHDA and CDR2 is SQIVND (reference sequence). In DNA form, the CDR3 reads TGTGCCAGTAGTATAGCGGGCGGGTATAGCACTGAAGCTTTCTTT. Translating gives CASSIAGGYSTEAFF.

The chain employs TRBV27 and TRBJ1-4; 9 positions match TRBD1. This CDR3 contains 14 residues. V dropped 5 bases and J dropped 7; count of bases not matched to a gene: 5. CDR1 MNHEY and CDR2 SMNVEV come from the germline V gene (reference sequence). CDR3 sequence: CASSQRQGVEKLFF. CDR3 DNA: TGTGCCAGCAGTCAGCGACAGGGGGTTGAAAAACTGTTTTTT.

The gene calls are TRBV30 and TRBJ2-6, with D possibly being TRBD1 (5 bases). Trimming left V 3 bases short and J 4 bases short, with 19 bases between. CDR1 is GTSNPN, CDR2 SVGIG, per germline (reference sequence). The CDR3 extends over 17 amino acids. CDR3 sequence reads: CAWRPIGANVGANVLTF. The CDR3 DNA reads as TGTGCCTGGAGGCCTATAGGGGCCAACGTCGGGGCCAACGTCCTGACTTTC.

The chain carries TRBV28 and TRBJ2-7; tentatively, D is TRBD1 (7 bases). V lost 0 bases, J lost 7 bases, and 16 bases lay in between. This CDR3 comprises 15 residues. Germline-derived CDR1 and CDR2 are MDHEN and SYDVKM. CDR3: CASSLWAEGAWEQYF. The CDR3 region has the DNA TGTGCCAGCAGTTTATGGGCGGAGGGGGCCTGGGAGCAGTACTTC.

This sequence joins TRBV6-6 and TRBJ2-7, with TRBD1 as a possible D gene (6 bases). Germline V CDR1 and CDR2: MNHNY, SVGAGI (reference sequence). The CDR3 extends over 13 amino acids. V lost 5 bases to trimming and J lost 2 bases, with 10 bases between them. CDR3 sequence: CASSITGPYEQYF. CDR3 bases: TGTGCCAGCAGTATAACAGGGCCCTACGAGCAGTACTTC.

On this clone: This sample includes further DNA sequences coding for the same CDR3. The CDR3 nucleotides are TGCAGCGTCCTACCTGGGAGTGGAAACACCATATATTTT. Translation: CSVLPGSGNTIYF. The chain uses TRBV29-1 and TRBJ1-3; D not certain. The CDR3 has 13 residues. The germline V gene has CDR1 SQVTM and CDR2 ANQGSEA. Deletions cut 6 bases from V and 3 bases from J, with 12 bases between.

This chain uses TRBV12-3 or TRBV12-4 with TRBJ1-6, with a possible D match to TRBD1 (6 bases). The length of the CDR3 is 13 residues. Between the trimmed V and J ends, which lost 4 bases and 10 bases, there was a span of 11 bases. The CDR3 sequence: CASSSDSYSPLHF. The CDR3 DNA is TGTGCCAGCAGTTCGGACAGTTACTCACCCCTCCACTTT.

The V call is TRBV3-1 (or the pseudogene TRBV3-2), the J call TRBJ2-7; 10 positions match TRBD2. Germline V gives CDR1 LGHDT, CDR2 YNNKEL (reference sequence). The CDR3 contains 14 residues. J gave up 7 bases and V 2 bases, and 5 bases lay outside the gene matches. This CDR3 is CASSQLAGDLEQYF. The CDR3 DNA sequence: TGTGCCAGCAGCCAACTAGCGGGGGACTTGGAGCAGTACTTC.

This clone was seen only once. The rearrangement joins TRBV9 to TRBJ2-5; 8 bases line up with TRBD2. The CDR3 consists of 16 residues. With V trimmed by 2 bases and J by 2 bases, 8 bases remained unmatched. Germline CDR1 and CDR2: SGDLS and YYNGEE. DNA of the CDR3: TGTGCCAGCAGCGTCACGGGCGGGGGGCCTCAAGAGACCCAGTACTTC. The encoded protein is CASSVTGGGPQETQYF.

This chain links TRBV27 with TRBJ2-7, with a possible D match to TRBD1 (5 bases). V was cut by 3 bases and J by 3 bases, with 12 bases left in between. The CDR3 extends over 14 amino acids. Germline V gene data show CDR1 as MNHEY and CDR2 as SMNVEV (reference sequence). DNA of the CDR3: TGTGCCAGCAGTTTCTCAGGCAGGGTCTACGAGCAGTACTTC. This encodes CASSFSGRVYEQYF.

The sample holds a few counts of this clone. The J gene is TRBJ2-5, the V gene TRBV19; D is possibly TRBD1 (7 bases). Trimming removed 4 bases at V and 3 bases at J, with 18 bases between. Germline CDR1 is LNHDA and CDR2 is SQIVND (reference sequence). The CDR3 has 16 residues. The CDR3 nucleotides read TGTGCCAGTAGTAGAGGCGGGGTAGGGGGCAAAGAGACCCAGTACTTC. As protein: CASSRGGVGGKETQYF.

Concerning this clone itself: The sample carries other DNA sequences with the same CDR3. CDR3 amino acids: CASSSGEQPQHF. Written as DNA, the CDR3 is TGTGCCAGCAGCTCCGGAGAGCAGCCCCAGCATTTT. The chain links TRBV7-9 to TRBJ1-5; D unresolved. CDR1 is SEHNR and CDR2 is FQNEAQ in the germline V gene (reference sequence). The CDR3 runs 12 residues. V lost 4 bases and J 7 bases, leaving 8 bases between the germline ends.

The rearrangement links TRBV5-4 to TRBJ1-1, with TRBD1 as a possible D gene (6 bases). From germline, CDR1 is SGHNT and CDR2 YYREEE (reference sequence). This CDR3 is built from 15 residues. The germline V and J ends were trimmed by 0 bases and 3 bases, with 12 bases remaining between them. The CDR3 is CASSLAQGGDTEAFF. The CDR3 DNA reads as TGTGCCAGCAGCTTGGCACAGGGAGGGGACACTGAAGCTTTCTTT.